This T cell receptor (beta chain) derives from a study of blood T cells in healthy people across ages. Findings and limits, study-wide: Researchers report that TCR beta diversity correlated strongly with naive T cell percentage. Diversity of TCR beta per million T cells declined in a roughly linear way with age.

This clonotype has just a few counts. As yet, its antigen is unknown. This CDR3 contains 17 residues. A J-beta primer mix and a sample-barcoded 5' primer were used in a second PCR of roughly 6 to 12 cycles. Every cDNA was tagged by a template-switch adaptor with 12 random nucleotides. Each CDR3 protein gets one entry after TCRdb re-called the 5' RACE reads with MiXCR. The sample lists fewer than 1.5 million distinct CDR3 sequences, 35% to 45% seen once, with 6.5% to 10% in the top ten. The rearrangement uses TRBV21-1 and TRBJ2-7; the table's D gene call, TRBD1, was not cross checked with the DNA. TRBV21-1 is noted as a pseudogene. The clonotype comes from a woman in her late teens or twenties in good health. Sequenced input: blood. The CDR3 spells CASSTLGGASVGYEQYF. DNA of the CDR3: TGTGCCAGCAGCACCCTAGGGGGCGCATCGGTGGGGTACGAGCAGTACTTC.